This T cell receptor (beta chain) comes out of a study of molecular identifiers for immune sequencing clone quantification. Trimming at V came to 6 bases and at J to 3 bases, leaving 4 bases not matched to a gene. The CDR3 sequence is 13 residues long. TCRdb analysed the PCR reads with MiXCR anew, one entry per CDR3 protein. The sample holds about 35,000 distinct CDR3 sequences; under 20% are singletons and the top ten take roughly 1%. The chain links TRBV12-3 or TRBV12-4 to TRBJ1-2, with 7 bases lining up with TRBD1. The specimen sequenced was naive CD8+ T cells from blood, with Jurkat cell RNA spiked in. Subset in this sample: FACS-sorted CD8+CD4-CCR7+CD45RA+ naive T cells. This receptor was taken from a human donor in good health. Some libraries in this study had Jurkat cell RNA spiked in. Here the CDR3 DNA reads TGTGCCAGCAGCACAGGGGTCGACTATGGCTACACCTTC. Its translation is CASSTGVDYGYTF.